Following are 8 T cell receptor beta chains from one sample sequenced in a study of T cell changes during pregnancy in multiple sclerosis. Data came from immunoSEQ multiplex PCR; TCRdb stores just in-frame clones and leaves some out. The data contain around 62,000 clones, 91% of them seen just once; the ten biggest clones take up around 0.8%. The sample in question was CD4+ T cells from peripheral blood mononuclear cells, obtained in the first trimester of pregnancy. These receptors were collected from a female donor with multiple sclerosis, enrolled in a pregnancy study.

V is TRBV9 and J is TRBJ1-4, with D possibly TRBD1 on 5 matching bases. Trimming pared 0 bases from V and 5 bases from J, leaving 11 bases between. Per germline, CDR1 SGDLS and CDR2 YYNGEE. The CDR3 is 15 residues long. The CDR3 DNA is TGTGCCAGCAGCGTAGCAGGGCGTGGGAATGAAAAACTGTTTTTT. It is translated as CASSVAGRGNEKLFF.

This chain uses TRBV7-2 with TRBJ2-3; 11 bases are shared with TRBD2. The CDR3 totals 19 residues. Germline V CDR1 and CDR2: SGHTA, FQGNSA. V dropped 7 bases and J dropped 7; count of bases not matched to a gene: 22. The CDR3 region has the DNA TGTGCCAGCACCAAGGGGGTAGCGGGGGGGTCTGAAACCCCATATACGCAGTATTTT. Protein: CASTKGVAGGSETPYTQYF.

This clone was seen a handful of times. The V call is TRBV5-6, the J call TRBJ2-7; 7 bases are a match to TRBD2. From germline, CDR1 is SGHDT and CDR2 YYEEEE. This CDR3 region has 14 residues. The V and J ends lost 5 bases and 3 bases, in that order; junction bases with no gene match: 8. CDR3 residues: CASRGGGAHYEQYF. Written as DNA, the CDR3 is TGTGCCAGCAGGGGGGGAGGGGCACACTACGAGCAGTACTTC.

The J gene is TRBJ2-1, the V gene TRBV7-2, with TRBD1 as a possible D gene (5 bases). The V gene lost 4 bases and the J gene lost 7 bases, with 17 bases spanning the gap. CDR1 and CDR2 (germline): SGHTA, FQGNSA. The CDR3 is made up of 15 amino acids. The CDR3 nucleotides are TGTGCCAGCAGCTCGCCGGGTCGAAGGGGTAATGAGCAGTTCTTC. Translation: CASSSPGRRGNEQFF.

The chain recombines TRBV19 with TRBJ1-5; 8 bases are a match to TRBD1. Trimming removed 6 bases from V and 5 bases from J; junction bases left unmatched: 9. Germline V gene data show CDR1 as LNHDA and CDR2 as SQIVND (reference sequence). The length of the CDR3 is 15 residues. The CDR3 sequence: CASRLRTGWDQPQHF. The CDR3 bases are TGTGCCAGTAGGCTCCGGACAGGGTGGGATCAGCCCCAGCATTTT.

CDR3: CASRDRLNEKLFF. DNA for the CDR3: TGTGCCAGTAGGGACAGACTAAATGAAAAACTGTTTTTT. The chain joins TRBV19 to TRBJ1-4; D is possibly TRBD1 (6 bases). Trimming pared 6 bases from V and 5 bases from J, leaving 10 bases between. This CDR3 spans 13 amino acids. Germline V gives CDR1 LNHDA, CDR2 SQIVND (reference sequence).

CDR3 sequence reads: CASSLEGAGYEQYF. CDR3 in DNA: TGTGCCAGCAGCTTAGAAGGGGCAGGCTACGAGCAGTACTTC. V is TRBV7-2 and J is TRBJ2-7; tentatively, D is TRBD1 (5 bases). The CDR3 loop spans 14 amino acids. Germline assignment: CDR1 SGHTA and CDR2 FQGNSA. Trimming removed 1 base at V and 3 bases at J, with 10 bases between.

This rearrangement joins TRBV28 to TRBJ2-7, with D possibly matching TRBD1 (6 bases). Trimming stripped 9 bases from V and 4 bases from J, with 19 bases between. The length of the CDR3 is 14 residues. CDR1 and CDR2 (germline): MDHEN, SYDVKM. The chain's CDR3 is CASKTGSSRYEQYF. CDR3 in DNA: TGTGCCAGTAAAACAGGGTCTAGTAGGTACGAGCAGTACTTC.